These T cell receptor beta chains were read from a single sample in a study of blood T cells in healthy people across ages. TCRdb recomputed calls from the 5' RACE reads with MiXCR, one row per CDR3 protein. In the table there are around 1,500,000 distinct CDR3 sequences, over 25% of which are singletons. The specimen was blood. The receptors stem from a woman aged 25 to 39 in good health. Each CDR3 is given with its conserved first and last residue. Clone size is stated in some rows and not others, as once, few, many or a class when expanded.

v_call	j_call	cdr3_length	clone_size	cdr3_aa
TRBV6-2/TRBV6-3	TRBJ2-7	14	few	CASSYGSASYEQYF
TRBV6-2/TRBV6-3	TRBJ2-5	11	-	CTSSYKETQYF
TRBV29-1	TRBJ2-3	12	-	CSVWTPANTQYF
TRBV9	TRBJ1-4	15	-	CASSAQPQGREKLFF
TRBV9	TRBJ1-5	14	few	CASSATGKGQPQHF
TRBV5-5	TRBJ1-1	16	-	CASRPPLDRGWTEAFF
TRBV15	TRBJ1-2	13	-	CATSTLQGDGYTF
TRBV12-3/TRBV12-4	TRBJ1-3	15	-	CASSTRWTGGNTIYF
TRBV12-5	TRBJ1-1	14	-	CASGLQGANTEAFF
TRBV7-2	TRBJ2-3	16	-	CASRRGGTSGTDTQYF
TRBV20-1	TRBJ2-7	11	few	CSVEGTYEQYF
TRBV27	TRBJ2-7	12	many	CASSLIGGEQYF
TRBV9	TRBJ2-1	16	-	CASSAFLLDRDNEQFF
TRBV27	TRBJ2-1	11	many	CASARRGEQFF
TRBV5-6	TRBJ1-2	15	-	CASSPDGQGGYGYTF
TRBV10-1	TRBJ2-2	15	-	CASSLTGGFTGELFF
TRBV18	TRBJ2-1	13	-	CASSRVEYNEQFF
TRBV7-9	TRBJ2-7	13	-	CASSNTPRPEQYF
TRBV19	TRBJ2-7	19	-	CASSLPRDRGPVPPYEQYF
TRBV10-3	TRBJ1-2	13	-	CAISESKLAGYTF
TRBV6-2/TRBV6-3	TRBJ2-1	15	few	CVSSYYGLRHNEQFF
TRBV29-1	TRBJ2-3	15	-	CSSPGGMFGTDTQYF
TRBV5-4	TRBJ2-1	16	-	CASSLGTGGRGNEQFF
TRBV20-1	TRBJ1-1	11	-	CSAKGTGLSFF
TRBV4-1	TRBJ2-7	15	few	CARSQEIGTGYEQYF
TRBV7-3	-	15	-	CASSPTGTRGETQYF
TRBV5-1	TRBJ2-1	12	-	CASSRRSNEQFF
TRBV7-9	TRBJ2-1	18	few	CASSSSMMSGGPYNEQFF
TRBV19	TRBJ2-5	15	once	CASSTVAGLLETQYF
TRBV3-1	TRBJ1-2	11	many	CASSQAGGYTF
TRBV20-1	TRBJ2-3	14	few	CSAKLAGLTDTQYF
TRBV20-1	TRBJ2-5	13	many	CSASEGPQETQYF
TRBV5-1	TRBJ2-7	15	-	CASSSGMALSYEQYF
TRBV11-2	TRBJ2-1	14	many	CASSLAGDYNEQFF
TRBV12-3/TRBV12-4	TRBJ1-1	16	-	CASSLSVWTGFVQAFF
TRBV29-1	TRBJ1-1	11	few	CSVTLSVEAFF
TRBV18	TRBJ2-3	12	-	CASSPLWDTQYF
TRBV14	TRBJ2-4	13	-	CASSQGEKNIQYF
TRBV10-1	TRBJ2-5	15	few	CASSESGTDQETQYF
TRBV9	TRBJ2-6	19	-	CASSTRRGTGLSGANVLTF
TRBV28	TRBJ1-6	15	-	CASSRRRGGNSPLHF
TRBV6-6	-	14	-	CASRASWNRETQYF
TRBV29-1	TRBJ1-2	11	few	CSVRGAFVYTF
TRBV14	TRBJ2-3	11	-	CASSQDHTQYF
TRBV5-1	TRBJ2-1	11	few	CASGGANEQFF
TRBV5-1	TRBJ1-4	16	-	CASSAGRTATNEKLFF
TRBV2	TRBJ2-1	16	many	CASRGAPPLSYNEQFF
TRBV24-1	TRBJ2-5	12	many	CATQGLRRDQYF
TRBV2	TRBJ2-3	15	-	CASSHSGELLDTQYF
TRBV12-3/TRBV12-4	TRBJ2-5	16	few	CASKPLLAGGQETQYF
TRBV20-1	TRBJ2-1	13	few	CSAMEGGRNEQFF
TRBV5-1	TRBJ2-6	17	-	CTSSLDGAPSGANVLTF
TRBV4-1	TRBJ1-4	13	few	CASSPDRIEKLFF
TRBV28	TRBJ1-5	15	-	CASKFYSQVNQPQHF
TRBV29-1	TRBJ2-7	16	many	CSVCDIGGPQGYEQYF